The 15 T cell receptor beta chains reported below all come from one sample, sequenced in a study of metastatic and nonmetastatic thyroid tumors. TCRdb re-analyzed the PCR reads through MiXCR. The table includes around 22,000 clones, around a third detected once. Each patient came to thyroid surgery without any prior treatment (of any kind). The sequenced material came from blood. The receptor set was obtained from a male donor with papillary thyroid cancer or a benign thyroid nodule (not recorded which). Some clones in this sample may be carry-over from other donors' samples.

The sample holds many counts of this clone. The chain combines TRBV7-9 with TRBJ1-4; D is undetermined. The CDR3 has 16 residues. Germline-derived CDR1 and CDR2 are SEHNR and FQNEAQ (reference sequence). Trimming cost V 3 bases and J 10 bases, with 21 bases left between them. DNA of the CDR3: TGTGCCAGCAGCTTCCACACCGGCAGGAACGAAGCAAAACTGTTTTTT. Its translation: CASSFHTGRNEAKLFF.

This chain uses TRBV12-3 or TRBV12-4 with TRBJ2-1; TRBD2 is a possible D gene (6 bases). This CDR3 is 16 amino acids long. The V end lost 5 bases, the J end lost 7 bases, and 21 bases lay between the germline ends. The CDR3 reads CASSQRTWGVKNEQFF. CDR3 DNA: TGTGCCAGCAGTCAAAGGACGTGGGGGGTGAAGAATGAGCAGTTCTTC.

In its sample, this clone was seen a few times. V and J are TRBV28 and TRBJ2-7, with TRBD1 matching over 7 bases. With 3 bases clipped from V and 2 bases from J, the junction kept 10 bases outside the gene matches. The CDR3 consists of 16 residues. CDR1 and CDR2 (germline): MDHEN, SYDVKM. CDR3 residues: CASSFDPDRPTYEQYF. In DNA form, the CDR3 reads TGTGCCAGCAGTTTTGATCCGGACAGGCCCACCTACGAGCAGTACTTC.

The chain employs TRBV5-1 and TRBJ1-1; D is perhaps TRBD1 (6 bases). The CDR3 covers 15 residues. Trimming left V 1 base short and J 4 bases short, with 14 bases between. From germline, CDR1 is SGHRS and CDR2 YFSETQ. CDR3 loop: CASSLTTGYGTEAFF. DNA of the CDR3: TGCGCCAGCAGCTTGACGACAGGTTATGGCACTGAAGCTTTCTTT.

This CDR3 is CSARPGLAPNEQYF. The CDR3 bases are TGCAGTGCCAGGCCGGGACTAGCTCCCAACGAGCAGTACTTC. The rearrangement links TRBV20-1 to TRBJ2-7; TRBD2 aligns across 9 bases. Germline-derived CDR1 and CDR2 are DFQATT and SNEGSKA (reference sequence). Trimming cost V 6 bases and J 5 bases; bases outside gene matches: 11. The CDR3 runs 14 residues.

This chain uses TRBV6-1 with TRBJ1-2; D is perhaps TRBD1 (5 bases). The V end was cut by 6 bases, the J end by 4 bases, with 21 bases between. The CDR3 is 16 residues long. CDR1 MNHNS and CDR2 SASEGT come from the germline V gene. The DNA of the CDR3 is TGTGCCAGCAGAGCATATCCGGGACCCAGTAGCTATGGCTACACCTTC. Protein: CASRAYPGPSSYGYTF.

J is TRBJ2-5 and V is TRBV4-2; D may be TRBD1 (5 bases). This CDR3 has 14 residues. CDR1 is LGHNA and CDR2 is YNFKEQ in the germline V gene. With 1 base removed from V and 3 bases from J, the gap between germline ends came to 9 bases. In nucleotides, the CDR3 is TGTGCCAGCAGCCAAGTCGTAGGGGAAGAGACCCAGTACTTC. It codes for CASSQVVGEETQYF.

This clone was recorded a few times. The chain links TRBV27 to TRBJ1-6; D may be TRBD1 (6 bases). V was clipped by 3 bases and J by 8 bases, with 11 bases between them. Per the germline V gene, CDR1 is MNHEY and CDR2 is SMNVEV (reference sequence). This CDR3 contains 14 residues. CDR3 bases: TGTGCCAGCAGTTTGTGGGGGCCTGATTCACCCCTCCACTTT. It specifies CASSLWGPDSPLHF.

This clone occurred many times. V gene TRBV10-3 combines with J gene TRBJ1-5; D perhaps matches TRBD1 (6 bases). Trimming left V 2 bases short and J 3 bases short, with 17 bases between. Germline assignment: CDR1 ENHRY and CDR2 SYGVKD. CDR3 length: 17 residues. The CDR3 loop reads CAISEPPGGQSNQPQHF. The CDR3 DNA reads as TGTGCCATCAGTGAGCCGCCTGGGGGGCAATCCAATCAGCCCCAGCATTTT.

This chain uses TRBV5-1 with TRBJ2-7; 11 bases map to TRBD1. This CDR3 is 16 amino acids long. V lost 1 base and J lost 2; bases outside the gene matches: 5. The germline gives CDR1 SGHRS, CDR2 YFSETQ. The CDR3 coding sequence is TGCGCCAGCAGCTTGATTGGGACAGGGGGGACCTACGAGCAGTACTTC. This translates into CASSLIGTGGTYEQYF.

Ten or more counts support this clone. The rearrangement links TRBV4-2 to TRBJ2-5; D unresolved. Germline loops: CDR1 LGHNA, CDR2 YNFKEQ. The CDR3 extends over 18 amino acids. Between the trimmed V and J ends, which lost 3 bases and 0 bases, there was a span of 20 bases. CDR3: CASSQARWQPLYQETQYF. The CDR3 DNA follows: TGTGCCAGCAGCCAGGCGAGGTGGCAGCCCCTGTACCAAGAGACCCAGTACTTC.

V and J are TRBV6-1 and TRBJ2-3; 9 bases align to TRBD2. With 1 base clipped from V and 3 bases from J, the junction kept 5 bases outside the gene matches. In germline, CDR1 is MNHNS, CDR2 SASEGT. The CDR3 is 16 residues long. The CDR3 reads CASSEDGGGATDTQYF. CDR3 nucleotide sequence: TGTGCCAGCAGTGAAGATGGCGGGGGGGCGACAGATACGCAGTATTTT.

J is TRBJ2-7 and V is TRBV20-1; 9 positions agree with TRBD1. Germline V lookup: CDR1 DFQATT, CDR2 SNEGSKA (reference sequence). Unmatched junction bases numbered 8, after V lost 6 bases and J lost 2 bases. The CDR3 consists of 14 residues. DNA of the CDR3: TGCAGTGCAAAACCGGGACAGGGCACCTACGAGCAGTACTTC. Encoded protein: CSAKPGQGTYEQYF.

The rearrangement links TRBV11-2 to TRBJ2-7; tentative D call: TRBD2 (6 bases). CDR3 size: 15 residues. Germline V gene sequence: CDR1 SGHAT, CDR2 FQNNGV. V was pared by 4 bases and J by 2 bases, with 15 bases between. In DNA, the CDR3 is TGTGCCAGCAGCTCTCGGGGACTTGAGACCTACGAGCAGTACTTC. The encoded protein is CASSSRGLETYEQYF.

The V gene is TRBV6-1, the J gene TRBJ2-3; TRBD1 matches 8 bases. CDR1 MNHNS and CDR2 SASEGT come from the germline V gene. Trimming removed 7 bases from V and 1 base from J; junction bases left unmatched: 7. CDR3 length: 15 residues. CDR3 nucleotide sequence: TGTGCCAGCACCGACAGGGGAATGGGCACAGATACGCAGTATTTT. As protein: CASTDRGMGTDTQYF.